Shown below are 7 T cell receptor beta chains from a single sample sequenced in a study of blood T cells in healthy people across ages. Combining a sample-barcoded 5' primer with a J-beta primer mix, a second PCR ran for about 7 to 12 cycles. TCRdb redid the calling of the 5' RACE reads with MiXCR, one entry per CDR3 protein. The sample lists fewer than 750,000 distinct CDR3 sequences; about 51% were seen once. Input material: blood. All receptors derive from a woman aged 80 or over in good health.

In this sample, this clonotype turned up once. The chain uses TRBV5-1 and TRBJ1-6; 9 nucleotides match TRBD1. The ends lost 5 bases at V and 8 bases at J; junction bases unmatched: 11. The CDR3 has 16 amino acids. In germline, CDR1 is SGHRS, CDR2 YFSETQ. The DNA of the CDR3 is TGCGCCAGCAGTGATACCTCCGACAGGGGGTATTCACCCCTCCACTTT. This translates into CASSDTSDRGYSPLHF.

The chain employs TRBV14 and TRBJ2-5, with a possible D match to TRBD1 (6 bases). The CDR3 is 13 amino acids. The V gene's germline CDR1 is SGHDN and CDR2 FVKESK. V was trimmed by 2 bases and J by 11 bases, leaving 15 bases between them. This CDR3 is CASSQLDSWEQYF. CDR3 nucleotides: TGTGCCAGCAGCCAACTGGACAGTTGGGAGCAGTACTTC.

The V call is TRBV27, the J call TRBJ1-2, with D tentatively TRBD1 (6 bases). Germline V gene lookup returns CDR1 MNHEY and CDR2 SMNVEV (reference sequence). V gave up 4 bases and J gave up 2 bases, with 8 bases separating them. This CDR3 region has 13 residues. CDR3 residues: CASSWRGNYGYTF. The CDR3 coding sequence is TGTGCCAGCAGTTGGAGGGGGAACTATGGCTACACCTTC.

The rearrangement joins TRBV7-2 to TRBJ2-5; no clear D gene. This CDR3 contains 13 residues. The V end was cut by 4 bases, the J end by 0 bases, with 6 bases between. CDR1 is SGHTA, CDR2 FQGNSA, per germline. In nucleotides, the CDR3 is TGTGCCAGCAGCTATCTATACCAAGAGACCCAGTACTTC. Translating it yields CASSYLYQETQYF.

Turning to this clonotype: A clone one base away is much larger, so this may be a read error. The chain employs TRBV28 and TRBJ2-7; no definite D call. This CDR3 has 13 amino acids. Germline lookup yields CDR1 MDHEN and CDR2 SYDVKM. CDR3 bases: TGTGCCAGCAGCCTCCACAGCTCCGACGAGCAGTACTTC. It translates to CASSLHSSDEQYF. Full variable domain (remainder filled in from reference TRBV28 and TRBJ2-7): DVKVTQSSRYLVKRTGEKVFLECVQDMDHENMFWYRQDPGLGLRLIYFSYDVKMKEKGDIPEGYSVSREKKERFSLILESASTNQTSMYLCASSLHSSDEQYFGPGTRLTVT.

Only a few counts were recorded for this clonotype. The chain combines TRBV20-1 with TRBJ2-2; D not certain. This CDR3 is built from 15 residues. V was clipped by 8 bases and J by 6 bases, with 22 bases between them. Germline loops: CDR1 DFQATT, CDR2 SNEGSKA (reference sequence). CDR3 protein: CSKQTYLRSSGELFF. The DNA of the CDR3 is TGCAGTAAACAAACCTACTTGCGTTCCTCCGGGGAGCTGTTTTTT.

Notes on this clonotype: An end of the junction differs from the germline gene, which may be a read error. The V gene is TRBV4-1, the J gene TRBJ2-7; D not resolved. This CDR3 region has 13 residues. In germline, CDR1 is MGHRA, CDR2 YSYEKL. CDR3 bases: TGCGCCAGCAGCCAAGATGGAAACTACGGGCAGTACTTC. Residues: CASSQDGNYGQYF.